These 17 T cell receptor beta chains share one sample of origin, sequenced in a study of Ad26.COV2.S vaccination and SARS-CoV-2 variants. Described treatment: around 19 received Ad26.COV2.S at low or high dose, single or two shots; several received placebo; per-sample allocation not given. Sampling happened 63 days after the first vaccine or placebo injection. Clones were sequenced by immunoSEQ multiplex PCR, and TCRdb holds only the in-frame ones, with some missing. The sample includes 300,000 to 400,000 clones, approximately 86% seen only once; the top ten take about 10%. Material: peripheral blood, obtained in a trial of Ad26.COV2.S vaccine versus placebo. These receptors were taken from a person between 18 and 65 years old who received the Ad26.COV2.S COVID-19 vaccine or a placebo.

The CDR3 is CASSLGRSGNTIYF. CDR3 DNA: TGTGCCAGCAGCTTAGGCCGCTCTGGAAACACCATATATTTT. This chain uses TRBV11-2 with TRBJ1-3; D call uncertain. CDR3 length: 14 amino acids. Germline lookup yields CDR1 SGHAT and CDR2 FQNNGV. V was clipped by 1 base and J by 0 bases, with 4 bases between them.

This chain connects TRBV11-3 to TRBJ1-4, with D possibly TRBD1 on 5 matching bases. Looked up from germline, CDR1 is SGHNT and CDR2 is YENEEA. CDR3 size: 15 residues. Trimming took off 11 bases at V and 6 bases at J, with 22 bases between the two ends. CDR3 protein: CARPRDLTPYEKLFF. The CDR3 DNA follows: TGTGCCCGCCCCAGGGACCTAACCCCCTATGAAAAACTGTTTTTT. Variable domain in full (rest from reference TRBV11-3 and TRBJ1-4): EAGVVQSPRYKIIEKKQPVAFWCNPISGHNTLYWYLQNLGQGPELLIRYENEEAVDDSQLPKDRFSAERLKGVDSTLKIQPAELGDSAVYLCARPRDLTPYEKLFFGSGTQLSVL.

This clone was found a few times. The chain recombines TRBV4-3 with TRBJ1-1; D call uncertain. Per germline, CDR1 LGHNA and CDR2 YSLEER. Trimming shortened V by 1 base and J by 7 bases, and 7 bases separated the two germline ends. This CDR3 has 12 amino acids. The CDR3 sequence is CASSQGTVEAFF. Written as DNA, the CDR3 is TGCGCCAGCAGCCAAGGGACGGTTGAAGCTTTCTTT.

The chain has TRBV11-2 and TRBJ2-7, with 10 bases aligning to TRBD2. CDR1 is SGHAT, CDR2 FQNNGV, per germline. The CDR3 is made up of 16 amino acids. V trimming: 0 bases; J trimming: 0 bases; junction bases outside the gene matches: 2. This chain's CDR3 is CASSLESSGSSYEQYF. CDR3 DNA: TGTGCCAGCAGCTTAGAATCTAGCGGGAGCTCCTACGAGCAGTACTTC.

This chain links TRBV2 with TRBJ1-1; unclear D gene. Germline values: CDR1 SNHLY, CDR2 FYNNEI. Trimming stripped 8 bases from V and 4 bases from J, with 14 bases between. The CDR3 spans 13 residues. The CDR3 region is CASVEGEITEAFF. CDR3 nucleotides: TGTGCCAGCGTGGAAGGTGAAATCACTGAAGCTTTCTTT. The full variable domain, completed using reference TRBV2 and TRBJ1-1, is EPEVTQTPSHQVTQMGQEVILRCVPISNHLYFYWYRQILGQKVEFLVSFYNNEISEKSEIFDDQFSVERPDGSNFTLKIRSTKLEDSAMYFCASVEGEITEAFFGQGTRLTVV.

The chain recombines TRBV28 with TRBJ2-7; 9 nucleotides match TRBD2. Germline trimming cut 4 bases from V and 1 base from J; bases unmatched to any gene: 8. The CDR3 has 16 residues. CDR1 and CDR2 from the germline V gene are MDHEN and SYDVKM. The CDR3 loop is CASSSPATSGSYEQYF. The DNA for the CDR3 is TGTGCCAGCAGTTCCCCCGCGACTAGCGGTTCCTACGAGCAGTACTTC.

The chain employs TRBV7-8 and TRBJ2-2; 10 bases match TRBD2. The CDR3 runs 18 residues. J lost 2 bases, V lost 0 bases, and 6 bases had no gene match. The germline V gene encodes CDR1 SGHVS and CDR2 FQNEAQ. The chain's CDR3 is CASSLAFPSGSNTGELFF. CDR3 DNA: TGTGCCAGCAGCTTAGCATTCCCTAGCGGGAGTAACACCGGGGAGCTGTTTTTT.

CDR3 loop: CASSLLFSYEQYF. CDR3 DNA sequence: TGTGCCAGCAGCCTCCTTTTCTCCTACGAGCAGTACTTC. This chain uses TRBV5-5 with TRBJ2-7; D not certain. V was trimmed by 4 bases and J by 0 bases, leaving 8 bases between them. This CDR3 contains 13 residues. CDR1 is SGHKS, CDR2 YYEKEE, per germline (reference sequence). Supplemented by reference TRBV5-5 and TRBJ2-7, the full variable domain reads DAGVTQSPTHLIKTRGQQVTLRCSPISGHKSVSWYQQVLGQGPQFIFQYYEKEERGRGNFPDRFSARQFPNYSSELNVNALLLGDSALYLCASSLLFSYEQYFGPGTRLTVT.

This chain connects TRBV19 to TRBJ2-6; unclear D gene. Germline lookup yields CDR1 LNHDA and CDR2 SQIVND (reference sequence). V was shortened by 3 bases and J by 3 bases, with 6 bases between the two germline ends. This CDR3 spans 14 amino acids. CDR3 residues: CASSMWVGANVLTF. The CDR3 DNA follows: TGTGCCAGTAGTATGTGGGTTGGGGCCAACGTCCTGACTTTC.

The rearrangement uses TRBV7-9 and TRBJ2-1, with 7 bases aligning to TRBD1. V gave up 8 bases and J gave up 7 bases; unmatched junction bases: 11. The germline CDR1 and CDR2 sequences are SEHNR and FQNEAQ (reference sequence). The CDR3 has 14 amino acids. CDR3 sequence (DNA): TGTGCCAGCCACCGCGAGGGGGCGCGGAATGAGCAGTTCTTC. This codes for CASHREGARNEQFF. Using reference TRBV7-9 and TRBJ2-1 for the parts outside the CDR3, the full variable domain is DTGVSQNPRHKITKRGQNVTFRCDPISEHNRLYWYRQTLGQGPEFLTYFQNEAQLEKSRLLSDRFSAERPKGSFSTLEIQRTEQGDSAMYLCASHREGARNEQFFGPGTRLTVL.

The chain uses TRBV7-2 and TRBJ2-3; TRBD1 agrees at 8 bases. The CDR3 runs to 16 residues. J lost 7 bases, V lost 4 bases, and 13 bases had no gene match. CDR1 and CDR2 (germline): SGHTA, FQGNSA. The CDR3 DNA is TGTGCCAGCAGCTCGACTCGGACAGGGCCCTCTAATACGCAGTATTTT. Its translation is CASSSTRTGPSNTQYF.

This chain uses TRBV29-1 with TRBJ2-6, with TRBD1 as a possible D gene (6 bases). The V gene's germline CDR1 is SQVTM and CDR2 ANQGSEA. V was pared by 5 bases and J by 0 bases, with 11 bases between. The CDR3 is 15 amino acids. The chain's CDR3 is CSVSQGSSGANVLTF. Here the CDR3 DNA reads TGCAGCGTTTCTCAGGGGAGCTCTGGGGCCAACGTCCTGACTTTC.

The V gene is TRBV6-1, the J gene TRBJ2-1, with D unclear. V lost 2 bases and J lost 6, with 14 bases in between. Germline V gene data show CDR1 as MNHNS and CDR2 as SASEGT. The CDR3 covers 15 residues. As DNA, the CDR3 is TGTGCCAGCAGTGAACAAAGTCTGGGTGTCAATGAGCAGTTCTTC. Its protein is CASSEQSLGVNEQFF.

This chain connects TRBV6-1 to TRBJ1-2; D is uncertain. The CDR3 consists of 13 residues. V lost 2 bases and J lost 4, with 8 bases in between. From germline, CDR1 is MNHNS and CDR2 SASEGT. As DNA, the CDR3 is TGTGCCAGCAGTGAAACTCGACCCTATGGCTACACCTTC. Its protein is CASSETRPYGYTF.

CDR3 nucleotides: TGCGCCAGCAGCCAGATCGGAAGGGCCCAAGATACGCAGTATTTT. This sequence encodes CASSQIGRAQDTQYF. V gene TRBV4-1 combines with J gene TRBJ2-3, with D unresolved. This CDR3 comprises 15 residues. Trimming pared 3 bases from V and 5 bases from J, leaving 15 bases between. From germline, CDR1 is MGHRA and CDR2 YSYEKL.

A single count supports this clone. V gene TRBV7-2 combines with J gene TRBJ2-7; 7 bases map to TRBD1. Germline CDR1 reads SGHTA; CDR2 reads FQGNSA. Losses at the gene ends were 5 bases for V and 3 bases for J; bases not matched to a gene: 4. The CDR3 extends over 13 amino acids. CDR3 sequence reads: CASSVQGFYEQYF. DNA of the CDR3: TGTGCCAGCAGCGTACAGGGGTTCTACGAGCAGTACTTC. Using reference TRBV7-2 and TRBJ2-7 for the parts outside the CDR3, the full variable domain is GAGVSQSPSNKVTEKGKDVELRCDPISGHTALYWYRQSLGQGLEFLIYFQGNSAPDKSGLPSDRFSAERTGGSVSTLTIQRTQQEDSAVYLCASSVQGFYEQYFGPGTRLTVT.

The rearrangement joins TRBV18 to TRBJ2-1, with TRBD2 matching over 10 bases. The CDR3 is made up of 16 amino acids. The J segment lost 7 bases and the V segment lost 1 base, leaving 7 bases of the junction unmatched. Germline assignment: CDR1 KGHSH and CDR2 LQKENI. CDR3 protein: CASSPRSSGGFNEQFF. The DNA of the CDR3 is TGTGCCAGCTCACCACGTTCTAGCGGGGGATTTAATGAGCAGTTCTTC.